This TCR beta chain was retrieved from a study of blood T cell repertoires in COVID-19. Looking at the study overall: Samples taken during acute and convalescent COVID-19 were collected in the United States, Italy and Spain. The analysed material was cDNA or gDNA that came from T cells, B-cell-depleted T cells, or PBMCs.

As handled by the study authors: The assay estimated nucleated cells by amplifying reference gene primers. Produced via immunoSEQ multiplex PCR; TCRdb's table is partial and in-frame only. That table furnishes V, J and clone size, whereas the DNA furnished D and trimming. The sample has around 70,000 clones; about 80% are singletons. Per germline, CDR1 MDHEN and CDR2 SYDVKM. This CDR3 has 17 amino acids. V was shortened by 7 bases and J by 0 bases, with 16 bases between the two germline ends. The specimen sequenced was peripheral blood. The chain has TRBV28 and TRBJ2-6; possible D gene TRBD2, 5 bases. The receptor's source is a human donor in a cohort sampled during active COVID-19. CDR3 DNA: TGTGCCAGCAACCTATCGGGGTATTCCTCTGGGGCCAACGTCCTGACTTTC. Translated: CASNLSGYSSGANVLTF.